Listed below are T cell receptor beta chains from one sample, sequenced in a study of blood T cell repertoires in COVID-19. Measured with immunoSEQ multiplex PCR; TCRdb has only the in-frame clones, and not every one. The sample carries under 80,000 clones, 75% to 90% recorded once. Material for sequencing was peripheral blood. The receptors originated from a man between 65 and 85 years old with active or convalescent COVID-19. Each CDR3 is given with its conserved first and last residue. A D gene is named only where the DNA matches it firmly. Where a row states a size, it is once, few, many or the class of an expanded clone; other rows omit it.

j_gene: TRBJ1-1
abundance: NA
v_gene: TRBV28
d_gene: TRBD1
CDR3aa: CASSLGTGRGNTEAFF
CDR3nt: TGTGCCAGCAGTTTAGGGACAGGGAGGGGGAACACTGAAGCTTTCTTT

j_gene: TRBJ1-2
abundance: NA
v_gene: TRBV7-9
d_gene: TRBD1
CDR3aa: CASSAKQGEGYTF
CDR3nt: TGTGCCAGCAGCGCAAAACAGGGGGAGGGCTACACCTTC

j_gene: TRBJ1-2
abundance: NA
v_gene: TRBV28
d_gene: NA
CDR3aa: CASIGAAGYGYTF
CDR3nt: TGTGCCAGCATTGGGGCGGCTGGCTATGGCTACACCTTC

j_gene: TRBJ1-1
abundance: NA
v_gene: TRBV15
d_gene: TRBD1
CDR3aa: CATSSNTGGTEAFF
CDR3nt: TGTGCCACCAGCAGTAACACAGGGGGGACTGAAGCTTTCTTT

j_gene: TRBJ2-5
abundance: NA
v_gene: TRBV28
d_gene: TRBD2
CDR3aa: CASRAASGKTQYF
CDR3nt: TGTGCCAGCAGGGCCGCTAGCGGAAAGACCCAGTACTTC

j_gene: TRBJ1-1
abundance: few
v_gene: TRBV27
d_gene: NA
CDR3aa: CASSTTRRGEAFF
CDR3nt: TGTGCCAGCAGTACGACCCGCAGGGGAGAAGCTTTCTTT

j_gene: TRBJ1-4
abundance: NA
v_gene: TRBV7-8
d_gene: TRBD1
CDR3aa: CASSTDRATNEKLFF
CDR3nt: TGTGCCAGCAGCACGGACAGGGCAACTAATGAAAAACTGTTTTTT

j_gene: TRBJ2-7
abundance: NA
v_gene: TRBV28
d_gene: NA
CDR3aa: CASSLEYRLWALDYEQYF
CDR3nt: TGTGCCAGCAGTTTAGAGTATCGTCTTTGGGCCCTGGACTACGAGCAGTACTTC

j_gene: TRBJ2-3
abundance: NA
v_gene: TRBV5-5
d_gene: NA
CDR3aa: CASSLGTGTDTQYF
CDR3nt: TGTGCCAGCAGCTTGGGAACAGGGACAGATACGCAGTATTTT

j_gene: TRBJ2-4
abundance: NA
v_gene: TRBV3-1/TRBV3-2
d_gene: NA
CDR3aa: CACGVGNIQYF
CDR3nt: TGTGCCTGCGGGGTCGGGAACATTCAGTACTTC

j_gene: TRBJ2-7
abundance: NA
v_gene: TRBV12-3/TRBV12-4
d_gene: NA
CDR3aa: CASSSRDNYEQYF
CDR3nt: TGTGCCAGCAGTTCCCGGGACAACTACGAGCAGTACTTC

j_gene: TRBJ2-5
abundance: few
v_gene: TRBV9
d_gene: NA
CDR3aa: CASSLQGYQETQYF
CDR3nt: TGTGCCAGCAGCCTTCAGGGGTACCAAGAGACCCAGTACTTC

j_gene: TRBJ1-3
abundance: NA
v_gene: TRBV15
d_gene: TRBD1
CDR3aa: CATSRAITGAGNTIYF
CDR3nt: TGTGCCACCAGCAGGGCTATTACAGGGGCAGGAAACACCATATATTTT

j_gene: TRBJ1-1
abundance: NA
v_gene: TRBV10-3
d_gene: TRBD1
CDR3aa: CAISSTGADMNTEAFF
CDR3nt: TGTGCCATCAGCTCGACAGGGGCGGACATGAACACTGAAGCTTTCTTT

j_gene: TRBJ2-5
abundance: NA
v_gene: TRBV9
d_gene: TRBD2
CDR3aa: CASSPGGLAQETQYF
CDR3nt: TGTGCCAGCAGCCCTGGGGGACTAGCTCAAGAGACCCAGTACTTC

j_gene: TRBJ2-1
abundance: few
v_gene: TRBV9
d_gene: NA
CDR3aa: CASSVGGRADNEQFF
CDR3nt: TGTGCCAGCAGCGTAGGGGGCAGGGCGGACAATGAGCAGTTCTTC

j_gene: TRBJ2-3
abundance: NA
v_gene: TRBV9
d_gene: NA
CDR3aa: CASRPGHFFSTDTQYF
CDR3nt: TGTGCCAGCAGGCCGGGACACTTCTTTAGCACAGATACGCAGTATTTT

j_gene: TRBJ2-3
abundance: NA
v_gene: TRBV5-1
d_gene: TRBD2
CDR3aa: CASTSRGREAGVDTQYF
CDR3nt: TGCGCCAGCACGTCCCGAGGGCGGGAGGCCGGGGTAGATACGCAGTATTTT

j_gene: TRBJ1-3
abundance: NA
v_gene: TRBV28
d_gene: NA
CDR3aa: CASNPTLGAGNTIYF
CDR3nt: TGTGCCAGCAACCCCACTTTGGGCGCTGGAAACACCATATATTTT

j_gene: TRBJ2-1
abundance: NA
v_gene: TRBV30
d_gene: NA
CDR3aa: CAWSVWSGTYNEQFF
CDR3nt: TGTGCCTGGAGTGTATGGTCCGGGACCTACAATGAGCAGTTCTTC

j_gene: TRBJ2-3
abundance: NA
v_gene: TRBV30
d_gene: TRBD2
CDR3aa: CAWSVGLAGVLATQYF
CDR3nt: TGTGCCTGGAGTGTGGGACTAGCGGGAGTTCTAGCTACGCAGTATTTT

j_gene: TRBJ2-2
abundance: NA
v_gene: TRBV9
d_gene: TRBD2
CDR3aa: CASSARLAGKEELFF
CDR3nt: TGTGCCAGCAGCGCCCGACTAGCGGGAAAGGAGGAGCTGTTTTTT

j_gene: TRBJ2-1
abundance: NA
v_gene: TRBV20-1
d_gene: NA
CDR3aa: CSAKANEQFF
CDR3nt: TGCAGTGCTAAAGCTAATGAGCAGTTCTTC